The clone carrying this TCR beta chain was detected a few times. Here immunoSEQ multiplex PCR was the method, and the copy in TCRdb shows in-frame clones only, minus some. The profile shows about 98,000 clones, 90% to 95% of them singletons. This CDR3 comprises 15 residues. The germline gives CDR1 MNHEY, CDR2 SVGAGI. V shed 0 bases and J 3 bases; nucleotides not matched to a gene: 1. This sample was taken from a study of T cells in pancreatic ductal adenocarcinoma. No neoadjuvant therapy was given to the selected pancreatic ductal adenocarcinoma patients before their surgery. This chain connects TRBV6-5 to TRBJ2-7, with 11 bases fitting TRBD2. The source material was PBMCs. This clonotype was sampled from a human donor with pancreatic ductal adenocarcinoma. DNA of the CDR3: TGTGCCAGCAGTTACTCCGGGACTAGCGGCTACGAGCAGTACTTC. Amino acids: CASSYSGTSGYEQYF.